These 6 T cell receptor beta chains were all obtained from the same sample, sequenced in a study of regulatory T cells in long-lasting Graves disease. For TCR beta, libraries came from iRepertoire HTBI primers and Arm-PCR of CDR3 regions. TCRdb itself ran the multiplex PCR reads through MiXCR, one entry per CDR3 protein. The data show roughly 420,000 distinct CDR3 sequences, 15% to 18% seen once. The time point: newly diagnosed GD, antithyroid drugs for less than 3 months. TCR sequences were obtained from RNA taken from PBMCs. The source material was peripheral blood mononuclear cells (PBMCs), sampled at new diagnosis, from a patient treated with antithyroid drugs. Receptors were obtained from a female donor with Graves disease.

The chain links TRBV19 to TRBJ1-1; weak D call: TRBD1 (5 bases). The CDR3 spans 18 residues. Trimming left V 3 bases short and J 3 bases short, with 23 bases between. CDR1 is LNHDA and CDR2 is SQIVND in the germline V gene (reference sequence). The CDR3 sequence is CASSINPTVNGSYTEAFF. The CDR3 DNA reads as TGTGCCAGTAGTATCAACCCGACAGTCAACGGCTCTTACACTGAAGCTTTCTTT.

This clonotype was detected ten times or more. The genes are TRBV12-3 or TRBV12-4 and TRBJ2-6, with TRBD1 as a possible D gene (6 bases). This CDR3 contains 18 residues. Trimming pared 5 bases from V and 0 bases from J, leaving 17 bases between. In DNA form, the CDR3 reads TGTGCCAGCAGTCTGAGGACAGAACTTCCCTCTGGGGCCAACGTCCTGACTTTC. This encodes CASSLRTELPSGANVLTF.

The V and J genes are TRBV7-9 and TRBJ1-4, with TRBD1 identical over 12 bases. Trimming took 5 bases from V and 6 from J; bases not matched to a gene: 4. This CDR3 contains 15 residues. Germline V gene sequence: CDR1 SEHNR, CDR2 FQNEAQ (reference sequence). CDR3 nucleotides: TGTGCCAGCAGCCCCTGGGACAGGGGGCATGAAAAACTGTTTTTT. It translates to CASSPWDRGHEKLFF.

This clonotype was detected many times. At one end the junction does not follow the germline gene, possibly because of a read error. The V and J genes are TRBV7-3 and TRBJ2-2, with 10 bases identical to TRBD2. CDR3 length: 19 residues. Germline V gene lookup returns CDR1 SGHTA and CDR2 FQGTGA. The CDR3 nucleotides are TGTGCCAGCAGCTTGAGAAGCGGGAGGGTAATATCGAACACCGGGGAGTTGTTTTTT. Its translation: CASSLRSGRVISNTGELFF. The entire variable domain, with the rest obtained from reference TRBV7-3 and TRBJ2-2, is as follows: GAGVSQTPSNKVTEKGKYVELRCDPISGHTALYWYRQSLGQGPEFLIYFQGTGAADDSGLPNDRFFAVRPEGSVSTLKIQRTERGDSAVYLCASSLRSGRVISNTGELFFGEGSRLTVL.

In this sample, this clonotype turned up many times. The CDR3 region is CASVDRAFTDTQYF. In nucleotides, the CDR3 is TGTGCCAGCGTCGACAGGGCGTTCACAGATACGCAGTATTTT. The V and J genes are TRBV28 and TRBJ2-3; 7 bases are shared with TRBD1. CDR3 length equals 14 residues. Germline V gene sequence: CDR1 MDHEN, CDR2 SYDVKM. The J segment lost 2 bases and the V segment lost 8 bases, leaving 7 bases of the junction unmatched.

The J gene is TRBJ1-1, the V gene TRBV12-3 or TRBV12-4; D is unresolved. V was cut by 7 bases and J by 3 bases, with 9 bases left in between. This CDR3 region has 12 residues. The CDR3 is CASTMGYTEAFF. CDR3 nucleotide sequence: TGTGCCAGCACTATGGGCTACACTGAAGCTTTCTTT.